These T cell receptor beta chains were read from a single sample in a study of T cell repertoires in cytomegalovirus infection. One entry per CDR3 protein results from TCRdb running MiXCR on the reads. Found here are under 100,000 distinct CDR3 sequences, roughly 3.7% of them singletons; the top ten hold about 4.6%. The sequenced material came from PBMCs. The receptors originated from a human donor in good health (CMV status not recorded). Some clones in this sample may be carry-over from other donors' samples. CDR3s include the opening cysteine and the closing phenylalanine or tryptophan. Fields, in order: CDR3 length, clone size, V gene, D gene, J gene, CDR3 DNA, CDR3 protein. The D gene is left open where the match is weak. Size is stated as how often the clone was seen (once, few, many) or a class if it is expanded.

len: 15; abundance: many; v_gene: TRBV20-1; d_gene: TRBD2; j_gene: TRBJ2-3; CDR3nt: TGCAGTGCTAGAGATCCAGCGGGGGGTGGGGATACGCAGTATTTT; CDR3aa: CSARDPAGGGDTQYF
len: 11; abundance: many; v_gene: TRBV12-3/TRBV12-4; d_gene: .; j_gene: TRBJ1-1; CDR3nt: TGTGCCAGCAGCCACGTCACTGAAGCTTTCTTT; CDR3aa: CASSHVTEAFF
len: 14; abundance: many; v_gene: TRBV7-9; d_gene: .; j_gene: TRBJ1-1; CDR3nt: TGTGCCAGCAGCTTAGGTACTGTGGTGTCTGAAGCTTTCTTT; CDR3aa: CASSLGTVVSEAFF
len: 14; abundance: many; v_gene: TRBV27; d_gene: TRBD2; j_gene: TRBJ2-4; CDR3nt: TGTGCCAGCAGTCGCGGGGGGCGGAAAAACATTCAGTACTTC; CDR3aa: CASSRGGRKNIQYF
len: 16; abundance: many; v_gene: TRBV7-2; d_gene: .; j_gene: TRBJ2-1; CDR3nt: TGTGCCAGCAGCCCGGATGATCCGGGGGCCAACAATGAGCAGTTCTTC; CDR3aa: CASSPDDPGANNEQFF
len: 19; abundance: many; v_gene: TRBV18; d_gene: .; j_gene: TRBJ2-2; CDR3nt: TGTGCCAGCTCGCCCCTACCCTTCGTCGAAGGGGGAGCCACCGGGGAGCTGTTTTTT; CDR3aa: CASSPLPFVEGGATGELFF
len: 16; abundance: many; v_gene: TRBV12-3/TRBV12-4; d_gene: .; j_gene: TRBJ2-7; CDR3nt: TGTGCCAGCAGTGTTACTCCGGGACACCACTCCTACGAGCAGTACTTC; CDR3aa: CASSVTPGHHSYEQYF
len: 12; abundance: many; v_gene: TRBV6-1; d_gene: TRBD1; j_gene: TRBJ2-1; CDR3nt: TGTGCTTCGGGACAGAACTACAATGAGCAGTTCTTC; CDR3aa: CASGQNYNEQFF
len: 15; abundance: many; v_gene: TRBV19; d_gene: .; j_gene: TRBJ1-4; CDR3nt: TGTGCCACCTCCACCCAAGGACAGCGGAGGGAAAAACTGTTTTTT; CDR3aa: CATSTQGQRREKLFF
len: 16; abundance: many; v_gene: TRBV7-8; d_gene: .; j_gene: TRBJ2-1; CDR3nt: TGTGCCAGCAGCTTAGCGCGGGTCAGGGTGGTTGATGAGCAGTTCTTC; CDR3aa: CASSLARVRVVDEQFF
len: 13; abundance: many; v_gene: TRBV20-1; d_gene: .; j_gene: TRBJ1-1; CDR3nt: TGCAGTGCTAGAGATTGGGATGCGACAGAAGCTTTCTTT; CDR3aa: CSARDWDATEAFF
len: 14; abundance: many; v_gene: TRBV7-6; d_gene: .; j_gene: TRBJ1-1; CDR3nt: TGTGCCAGCAGCTTAACTCTTGGGGACACTGAAGCTTTCTTT; CDR3aa: CASSLTLGDTEAFF
len: 11; abundance: many; v_gene: TRBV7-2; d_gene: .; j_gene: TRBJ1-1; CDR3nt: TGTGCCAGCAGCTTAAACGCCGAAGCTTTCTTT; CDR3aa: CASSLNAEAFF
len: 12; abundance: many; v_gene: TRBV7-9; d_gene: TRBD1; j_gene: TRBJ2-5; CDR3nt: TGTGCCAGCAGCCGGGACAGTGGGACCCAGTACTTC; CDR3aa: CASSRDSGTQYF
len: 14; abundance: many; v_gene: TRBV19; d_gene: TRBD2; j_gene: TRBJ2-2; CDR3nt: TGTGCCGCCAAAACGGGGGGGCCTAACGGGGAGCTGTTTTTT; CDR3aa: CAAKTGGPNGELFF